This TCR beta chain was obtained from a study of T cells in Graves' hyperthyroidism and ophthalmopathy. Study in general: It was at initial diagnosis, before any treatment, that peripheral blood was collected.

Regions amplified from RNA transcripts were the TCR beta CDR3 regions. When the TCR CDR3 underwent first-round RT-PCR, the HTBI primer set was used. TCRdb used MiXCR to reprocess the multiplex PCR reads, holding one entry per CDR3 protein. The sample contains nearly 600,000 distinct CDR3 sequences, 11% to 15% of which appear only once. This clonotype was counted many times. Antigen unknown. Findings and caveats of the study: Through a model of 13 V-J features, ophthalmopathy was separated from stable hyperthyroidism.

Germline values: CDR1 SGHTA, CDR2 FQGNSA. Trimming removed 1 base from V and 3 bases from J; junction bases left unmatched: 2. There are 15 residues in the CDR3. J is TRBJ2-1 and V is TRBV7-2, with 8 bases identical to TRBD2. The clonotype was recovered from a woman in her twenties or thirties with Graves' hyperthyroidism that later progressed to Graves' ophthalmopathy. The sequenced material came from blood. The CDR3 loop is CASSLVSGSYNEQFF. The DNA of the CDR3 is TGTGCCAGCAGCTTAGTCAGCGGGAGCTACAATGAGCAGTTCTTC.